This T cell receptor (beta chain) appears in the sequencing data of a study of control samples from healthy donors and cancer patients. Profiling relied on immunoSEQ multiplex PCR, and the TCRdb table lists in-frame clones only, not all of them. Of fewer than 25,000 clones listed, approximately 82% are singletons. Germline values: CDR1 SGHDN, CDR2 FVKESK. The V gene lost 4 bases and the J gene lost 0 bases, with 12 bases spanning the gap. This CDR3 comprises 15 residues. The sample consisted of PBMCs. The rearrangement joins TRBV14 to TRBJ1-1, with D possibly TRBD1 on 5 matching bases. This receptor was obtained from an elderly man with head and neck cancer. The DNA of the CDR3 is TGTGCCAGCAGCCTATACAGGCGGGTGAACACTGAAGCTTTCTTT. Translation: CASSLYRRVNTEAFF.